Presented here are 24 T cell receptor beta chains from one specimen sequenced in a study of T cells in localized non-small cell lung cancer (TCRdb year 2020). Library preparation employed the immunoSEQ multiplex PCR assay. This is the immuneACCESS table as TCRdb keeps it, with only in-frame sequences that have V and J called. A part of the clones is gone; compared with another copy, unresolved V genes explain less than half, and the rest is unexplained. The sample data list roughly 38,000 clones, and 75% to 90% of these were observed just once. The ten biggest clones cover roughly 5.4% of the sample. This specimen consisted of peripheral blood mononuclear cells, obtained before any cancer treatment. These receptors all come from a male donor older than 55 with stage II lung adenocarcinoma.

This clone was seen a few times. The V gene is TRBV5-5, the J gene TRBJ2-2, with D possibly TRBD1 on 6 matching bases. CDR3 length: 13 residues. Germline CDR1 reads SGHKS; CDR2 reads YYEKEE (reference sequence). With 5 bases removed from V and 7 bases from J, the gap between germline ends came to 12 bases. In nucleotides, the CDR3 is TGTGCCAGCAGTTTCGCGACAGGCGGGGAGCTGTTTTTT. Its translation: CASSFATGGELFF.

This clone has just one count. The chain is built from TRBV9 and TRBJ2-1; TRBD2 aligns across 10 bases. Germline values: CDR1 SGDLS, CDR2 YYNGEE. V was clipped by 0 bases and J by 11 bases; unmatched bases: 5. CDR3 size: 14 residues. The DNA for the CDR3 is TGTGCCAGCAGCGTAGAACTAGCGGGATCTCAGCAGTTCTTC. Translation: CASSVELAGSQQFF.

V usage is TRBV18 and J usage is TRBJ2-2, with D maybe TRBD2 (6 bases). Germline V gene lookup returns CDR1 KGHSH and CDR2 LQKENI. The CDR3 loop spans 14 amino acids. The V end was cut by 5 bases, the J end by 4 bases, with 11 bases between. DNA of the CDR3: TGTGCCAGCTCAGCCAGGGACTCCACCGGGGAGCTGTTTTTT. Amino acids: CASSARDSTGELFF. The whole variable domain, remainder taken from reference TRBV18 and TRBJ2-2, is NAGVMQNPRHLVRRRGQEARLRCSPMKGHSHVYWYRQLPEEGLKFMVYLQKENIIDESGMPKERFSAEFPKEGPSILRIQQVVRGDSAAYFCASSARDSTGELFFGEGSRLTVL.

The J gene is TRBJ1-2, the V gene TRBV13; 8 nucleotides agree with TRBD1. The CDR3 spans 18 residues. The junction had 14 bases not matched to a gene; V was cut back by 3 bases and J by 2 bases. Germline values: CDR1 PRHDT, CDR2 FYEKMQ (reference sequence). CDR3 amino acids: CASSFKLRGRRGNYGYTF. The CDR3 bases are TGTGCCAGCAGCTTTAAACTCAGGGGGCGCAGGGGGAACTATGGCTACACCTTC.

V gene TRBV11-2 combines with J gene TRBJ1-1, with TRBD1 identical over 8 bases. Germline V lookup: CDR1 SGHAT, CDR2 FQNNGV. The ends lost 1 base at V and 5 bases at J; junction bases unmatched: 0. CDR3 length equals 13 residues. The CDR3 here is CASSLGTGTEAFF. CDR3 in DNA: TGTGCCAGCAGCTTAGGGACAGGGACTGAAGCTTTCTTT.

The V gene is TRBV29-1, the J gene TRBJ1-5, with a weak D call TRBD1 (5 bases). Deletions cut 5 bases from V and 4 bases from J, with 12 bases between. There are 13 residues in the CDR3. Germline V gene sequence: CDR1 SQVTM, CDR2 ANQGSEA. The CDR3 DNA is TGCAGCGTTCAGACAGAAAGAAATCAGCCCCAGCATTTT. Translated: CSVQTERNQPQHF.

J is TRBJ2-1 and V is TRBV9; no clear D. Per germline, CDR1 SGDLS and CDR2 YYNGEE. CDR3 size: 15 residues. Between the trimmed V and J ends, which lost 0 bases and 6 bases, there was a span of 13 bases. The CDR3 is CASSVGGAGPNEQFF. CDR3 DNA: TGTGCCAGCAGCGTAGGAGGAGCCGGTCCCAATGAGCAGTTCTTC. The full variable domain, in which reference TRBV9 and TRBJ2-1 provide the parts outside the CDR3, is DSGVTQTPKHLITATGQRVTLRCSPRSGDLSVYWYQQSLDQGLQFLIQYYNGEERAKGNILERFSAQQFPDLHSELNLSSLELGDSALYFCASSVGGAGPNEQFFGPGTRLTVL.

CDR3 sequence: CASSPYRAGRGNQPQHF. The CDR3 DNA reads as TGTGCCAGCAGTCCCTACAGGGCTGGCCGGGGCAATCAGCCCCAGCATTTT. The chain is built from TRBV27 and TRBJ1-5; tentative D call: TRBD1 (6 bases). The germline V gene encodes CDR1 MNHEY and CDR2 SMNVEV (reference sequence). V was trimmed by 5 bases and J by 2 bases, leaving 19 bases between them. The CDR3 is 17 residues long.

There are a few counts of this clone. The gene calls are TRBV6-6 and TRBJ1-1, with 7 bases fitting TRBD1. The CDR3 extends over 15 amino acids. V lost 5 bases to trimming and J lost 2 bases; unmatched junction nucleotides: 8. Germline loops: CDR1 MNHNY, CDR2 SVGAGI (reference sequence). This CDR3 reads CASSDREEGNTEAFF. CDR3 coding DNA: TGTGCCAGCAGTGACAGGGAGGAAGGCAACACTGAAGCTTTCTTT.

This clone appeared a single time. The chain joins TRBV5-1 to TRBJ1-1; weak D call: TRBD1 (6 bases). The CDR3 is made up of 15 amino acids. The V gene lost 2 bases and the J gene lost 6 bases, with 17 bases spanning the gap. Germline CDR1 is SGHRS and CDR2 is YFSETQ. The CDR3 sequence is CASSFAAGDGSEAFF. CDR3 DNA sequence: TGCGCCAGCAGCTTTGCCGCAGGGGACGGTTCTGAAGCTTTCTTT.

This clone was counted a single time. The V and J genes are TRBV7-9 and TRBJ1-3; a weak D match, TRBD1 (6 bases). CDR1 and CDR2 from the germline V gene are SEHNR and FQNEAQ (reference sequence). The ends were cut back, 3 bases at V and 0 bases at J, with 15 bases in the middle. The length of the CDR3 is 17 residues. The CDR3 protein is CASSFGTSRLSGNTIYF. The CDR3 nucleotides are TGTGCCAGCAGCTTTGGGACATCTCGTCTCTCTGGAAACACCATATATTTT. Based on the CDR3 plus reference TRBV7-9 and TRBJ1-3, the full variable domain is DTGVSQNPRHKITKRGQNVTFRCDPISEHNRLYWYRQTLGQGPEFLTYFQNEAQLEKSRLLSDRFSAERPKGSFSTLEIQRTEQGDSAMYLCASSFGTSRLSGNTIYFGEGSWLTVV.

The chain carries TRBV9 and TRBJ2-5; TRBD1 might be the D (6 bases). With 2 bases removed from V and 5 bases from J, the gap between germline ends came to 19 bases. CDR1 is SGDLS, CDR2 YYNGEE, per germline. The CDR3 covers 16 residues. The CDR3 spells CASSVYTGSLVETQYF. Written as DNA, the CDR3 is TGTGCCAGCAGCGTTTACACAGGGTCCCTGGTGGAGACCCAGTACTTC.

The chain has TRBV7-8 and TRBJ2-7, with unresolved D. Per the germline V gene, CDR1 is SGHVS and CDR2 is FQNEAQ. Trimming stripped 1 base from V and 4 bases from J, with 5 bases between. The CDR3 sequence is 12 residues long. This CDR3 is CASSLVGYEQYF. As DNA, the CDR3 is TGTGCCAGCAGCTTAGTTGGTTACGAGCAGTACTTC.

The chain is built from TRBV12-5 and TRBJ2-5; D gene uncertain. Germline-derived CDR1 and CDR2 are LGHNT and FRNRAP. V lost 1 base and J lost 1, with 7 bases in between. The CDR3 loop spans 14 amino acids. The CDR3 DNA sequence: TGTGCTAGTGGTTTGGGGCTAACCCAAGAGACCCAGTACTTC. This sequence encodes CASGLGLTQETQYF.

The V and J genes are TRBV5-1 and TRBJ2-1, with D maybe TRBD2 (5 bases). The V gene lost 3 bases and the J gene lost 6 bases, with 10 bases spanning the gap. This CDR3 region has 13 residues. The germline CDR1 and CDR2 sequences are SGHRS and YFSETQ. This CDR3 reads CASSSGELNEQFF. CDR3 sequence (DNA): TGCGCCAGCAGCTCCGGGGAGCTCAATGAGCAGTTCTTC.

The chain uses TRBV30 and TRBJ2-5, with 10 bases lining up with TRBD2. Trimming removed 0 bases from V and 2 bases from J; junction bases left unmatched: 6. This CDR3 is built from 16 residues. Looked up from germline, CDR1 is GTSNPN and CDR2 is SVGIG (reference sequence). CDR3 sequence (DNA): TGTGCCTGGAGTGTACAGGGTAGCGGGAGGCAAGAGACCCAGTACTTC. It is translated as CAWSVQGSGRQETQYF.

The gene calls are TRBV5-6 and TRBJ2-1; D may be TRBD2 (5 bases). The CDR3 spans 15 residues. V gave up 4 bases and J gave up 0 bases, with 11 bases separating them. In germline, CDR1 is SGHDT, CDR2 YYEEEE. The CDR3 spells CASSTLTNSYNEQFF. The CDR3 DNA follows: TGTGCCAGCAGCACCCTGACTAACTCCTACAATGAGCAGTTCTTC.

J is TRBJ2-2 and V is TRBV7-2; no clear D. The CDR3 is made up of 14 amino acids. Per the germline V gene, CDR1 is SGHTA and CDR2 is FQGNSA. The V end was cut by 4 bases, the J end by 3 bases, with 9 bases between. The chain's CDR3 is CASSYSADTGELFF. The CDR3 DNA follows: TGTGCCAGCAGCTACTCGGCGGACACCGGGGAGCTGTTTTTT.

The genes are TRBV2 and TRBJ1-5, with unresolved D. Trimming cost V 6 bases and J 4 bases, with 13 bases left between them. Looked up from germline, CDR1 is SNHLY and CDR2 is FYNNEI. This CDR3 contains 14 residues. This CDR3 is CASSFSNSNQPQHF. CDR3 nucleotides: TGTGCCAGCAGCTTTTCCAACTCAAATCAGCCCCAGCATTTT.

The J gene is TRBJ1-2, the V gene TRBV20-1; a possible D gene is TRBD1 (5 bases). The germline V gene encodes CDR1 DFQATT and CDR2 SNEGSKA (reference sequence). The CDR3 is made up of 11 amino acids. Trimming took off 6 bases at V and 6 bases at J, with 11 bases between the two ends. CDR3 protein: CSAVGGDGYTF. CDR3 DNA: TGCAGTGCAGTTGGGGGGGATGGCTACACCTTC.

This chain links TRBV5-1 with TRBJ2-5, with D unresolved. V lost 4 bases to trimming and J lost 2 bases, with 6 bases between them. CDR1 and CDR2 (germline): SGHRS, YFSETQ. There are 12 residues in the CDR3. The CDR3: CASSEKQETQYF. In DNA, the CDR3 is TGCGCCAGCAGCGAGAAGCAAGAGACCCAGTACTTC.

The rearrangement uses TRBV4-2 and TRBJ2-1; TRBD1 might be the D (5 bases). CDR3 length equals 16 residues. Between the trimmed V and J ends, which lost 5 bases and 0 bases, there was a span of 14 bases. Germline assignment: CDR1 LGHNA and CDR2 YNFKEQ. In nucleotides, the CDR3 is TGTGCCAGCAGCTCAGGGCACCCGAGCTCCTACAATGAGCAGTTCTTC. This codes for CASSSGHPSSYNEQFF.

The chain couples TRBV5-1 to TRBJ1-1; no firm D call. The germline gives CDR1 SGHRS, CDR2 YFSETQ. V lost 7 bases and J lost 1, with 11 bases in between. There are 13 residues in the CDR3. The CDR3 sequence: CASRGGGNTEAFF. In DNA, the CDR3 is TGCGCCAGCCGGGGAGGAGGGAACACTGAAGCTTTCTTT.

The V gene is TRBV29-1, the J gene TRBJ2-1, with TRBD2 identical over 7 bases. The CDR3 length is 13 residues. Losses at the gene ends were 7 bases for V and 10 bases for J; bases not matched to a gene: 13. Germline CDR1 and CDR2: SQVTM and ANQGSEA. CDR3 region: CSARAGGVREQFF. In DNA, the CDR3 is TGCAGCGCCCGGGCTGGGGGGGTTAGAGAGCAGTTCTTC.